This entry concerns a single TCR beta chain. These data are taken from a study of cytomegalovirus exposure and HLA in healthy donors. The CDR3 is 16 residues long. CDR1 and CDR2 (germline): ENHRY, SYGVKD. Trimming at V came to 3 bases and at J to 7 bases, leaving 7 bases not matched to a gene. A multiplex PCR was run with 60 Vbeta primers and 13 Jbeta primers. Method: immunoSEQ multiplex PCR; TCRdb's copy keeps in-frame clones and lacks some. The table includes 90,000 to 110,000 clones, around 72% detected once. Specimen: PBMCs. This sequence joins TRBV10-3 and TRBJ2-2; 11 bases align to TRBD2. This sequence was found in a male donor in good health and CMV-seronegative. CDR3 amino acids: CAISDTSGRTYGELFF. The CDR3 nucleotides read TGTGCCATCAGTGACACTAGCGGGAGAACGTACGGGGAGCTGTTTTTT.